The rows below give T cell receptor beta chains drawn from one sample of a study of OX40 agonist ivuxolimab in advanced cancers. This table comes from immunoSEQ multiplex PCR, and its TCRdb copy is limited to in-frame clones, with some not included. The sample includes tens of thousands of clones, roughly 86% of them seen just once. This specimen was CD4+ or CD8+ T cells sorted from blood, taken in a trial of the OX40 agonist ivuxolimab. The receptors were sampled from an adult with an advanced solid tumor such as melanoma, head and neck, liver or kidney cancer. The CDR3 runs from the conserved cysteine through the conserved F or W. Fields, in order: V gene, clone size, J gene, D gene, CDR3 protein, CDR3 DNA. A D gene is named only where the DNA matches it firmly. The size field is filled for only some rows; it gives once, few, many or a size class.

V: TRBV28
size: -
J: TRBJ1-5
D: -
CDR3: CASSFLGLSNQPQHF
DNA: TGTGCCAGCAGTTTTTTAGGGTTGAGCAATCAGCCCCAGCATTTT

V: TRBV5-8
size: -
J: TRBJ2-3
D: TRBD2
CDR3: CASSRSGRSTDTQYF
DNA: TGTGCCAGCAGCCGTAGCGGGAGGAGCACAGATACGCAGTATTTT

V: TRBV28
size: -
J: TRBJ1-4
D: -
CDR3: CASSSPMARGKLFF
DNA: TGTGCCAGCAGTTCCCCTATGGCGCGAGGAAAACTGTTTTTT

V: TRBV21-1
size: -
J: TRBJ2-7
D: -
CDR3: CASSTRDGSYEQYF
DNA: TGTGCCAGCAGCACCCGAGACGGTTCCTACGAGCAGTACTTC

V: TRBV5-1
size: -
J: TRBJ2-2
D: TRBD1
CDR3: CASTRDSGAGELFF
DNA: TGCGCCAGCACGAGGGACAGTGGCGCCGGGGAGCTGTTTTTT

V: TRBV6-6
size: once
J: TRBJ2-5
D: -
CDR3: CASSYGRIETQYF
DNA: TGTGCCAGCAGTTACGGACGAATAGAGACCCAGTACTTC

V: TRBV10-3
size: -
J: TRBJ2-5
D: -
CDR3: CAISGGIGFGETQYF
DNA: TGTGCCATCAGTGGAGGAATTGGGTTTGGGGAGACCCAGTACTTC

V: TRBV27
size: -
J: TRBJ1-5
D: -
CDR3: CASSLRGDGQPQHF
DNA: TGTGCCAGCAGTTTAAGGGGGGACGGTCAGCCCCAGCATTTT

V: TRBV5-1
size: -
J: TRBJ2-3
D: TRBD2
CDR3: CASSEMTSGADTDTQYF
DNA: TGCGCCAGCAGCGAAATGACTAGCGGGGCAGACACAGATACGCAGTATTTT

V: TRBV4-1
size: -
J: TRBJ2-7
D: TRBD2
CDR3: CASSQAPHRSGSSPAYEQYF
DNA: TGCGCCAGCAGCCAAGCTCCGCATCGTAGCGGGAGCTCCCCCGCCTACGAGCAGTACTTC

V: TRBV10-3
size: -
J: TRBJ1-1
D: TRBD1
CDR3: CAIRGTGGANTEAFF
DNA: TGTGCCATCAGGGGGACAGGGGGTGCGAACACTGAAGCTTTCTTT

V: TRBV18
size: -
J: TRBJ1-3
D: -
CDR3: CASSIAHSGNTIYF
DNA: TGTGCCAGCTCAATAGCTCATTCTGGAAACACCATATATTTT

V: TRBV19
size: -
J: TRBJ2-7
D: TRBD2
CDR3: CASSSFTSESYEQYF
DNA: TGTGCCAGTAGTAGTTTCACTAGCGAATCCTACGAGCAGTACTTC

V: TRBV10-3
size: -
J: TRBJ1-2
D: -
CDR3: CAISEGAGLGYTF
DNA: TGTGCCATCAGCGAGGGTGCAGGGTTAGGCTACACCTTC

V: TRBV19
size: -
J: TRBJ1-3
D: -
CDR3: CASSDQGAGNTIYF
DNA: TGTGCCAGTAGTGACCAGGGCGCTGGAAACACCATATATTTT

V: TRBV5-1
size: -
J: TRBJ2-5
D: TRBD1
CDR3: CASTTGGETQYF
DNA: TGCGCCAGCACGACAGGGGGCGAGACCCAGTACTTC

V: TRBV15
size: -
J: TRBJ2-2
D: TRBD2
CDR3: CATSRGTSGSASLFF
DNA: TGTGCCACCAGCAGAGGGACTAGCGGGAGTGCGTCGCTGTTTTTT

V: TRBV7-2
size: -
J: TRBJ1-4
D: -
CDR3: CASSTTWIGEKLFF
DNA: TGTGCCAGCAGCACGACTTGGATAGGTGAAAAACTGTTTTTT

V: TRBV10-1
size: few
J: TRBJ2-2
D: -
CDR3: CASKRRAGELFF
DNA: TGCGCCAGCAAACGGAGGGCCGGGGAGCTGTTTTTT

V: TRBV21-1
size: -
J: TRBJ2-1
D: -
CDR3: CARHWTGVEGYNDEQFF
DNA: TGTGCCAGACACTGGACAGGGGTGGAGGGCTACAATGATGAGCAGTTCTTC

V: TRBV6-5
size: -
J: TRBJ1-1
D: -
CDR3: CATTGDPEAFF
DNA: TGTGCCACTACAGGCGACCCCGAAGCTTTCTTT

V: TRBV30
size: -
J: TRBJ2-3
D: TRBD1
CDR3: CAWRRTGRHSSTDTQYF
DNA: TGTGCCTGGAGGAGGACAGGACGCCATTCTAGCACAGATACGCAGTATTTT